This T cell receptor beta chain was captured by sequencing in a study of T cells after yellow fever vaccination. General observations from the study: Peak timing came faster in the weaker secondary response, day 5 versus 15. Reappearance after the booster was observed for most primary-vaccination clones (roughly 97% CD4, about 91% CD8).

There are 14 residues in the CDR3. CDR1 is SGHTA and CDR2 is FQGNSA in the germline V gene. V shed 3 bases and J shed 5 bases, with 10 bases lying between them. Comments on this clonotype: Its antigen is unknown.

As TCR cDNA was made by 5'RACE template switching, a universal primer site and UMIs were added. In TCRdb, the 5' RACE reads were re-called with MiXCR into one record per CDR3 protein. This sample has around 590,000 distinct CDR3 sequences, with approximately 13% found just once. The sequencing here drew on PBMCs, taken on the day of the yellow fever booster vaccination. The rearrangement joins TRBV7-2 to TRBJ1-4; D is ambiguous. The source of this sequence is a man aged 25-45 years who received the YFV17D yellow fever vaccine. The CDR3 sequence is CASSFRNSNEKLFF. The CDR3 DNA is TGTGCCAGCAGCTTTCGCAACTCCAATGAAAAACTGTTTTTT.